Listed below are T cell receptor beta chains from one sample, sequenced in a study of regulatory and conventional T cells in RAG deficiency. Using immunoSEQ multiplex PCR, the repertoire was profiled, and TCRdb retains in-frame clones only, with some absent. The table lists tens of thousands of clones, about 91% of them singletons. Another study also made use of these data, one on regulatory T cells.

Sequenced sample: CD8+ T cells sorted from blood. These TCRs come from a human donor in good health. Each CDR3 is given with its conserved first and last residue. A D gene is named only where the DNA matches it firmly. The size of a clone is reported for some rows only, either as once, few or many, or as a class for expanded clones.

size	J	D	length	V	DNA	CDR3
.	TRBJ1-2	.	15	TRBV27	TGTGCCAGCAGTTACCCAATGACAGGCAGATATGGCTACACCTTC	CASSYPMTGRYGYTF
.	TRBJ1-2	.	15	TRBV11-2	TGTGCCAGCAGCTTAAGGAATCCAGGGATCTATGGCTACACCTTC	CASSLRNPGIYGYTF
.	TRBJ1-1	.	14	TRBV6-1	TGTGCCAGCAGTGACAGGGGAGGAAACACTGAAGCTTTCTTT	CASSDRGGNTEAFF
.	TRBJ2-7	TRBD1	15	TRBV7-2	TGTGCCAGCAGCTTATTCGGACAGGGGGCCCACGAGCAGTACTTC	CASSLFGQGAHEQYF
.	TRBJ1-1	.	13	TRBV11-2	TGTGCCAGCAGCGCGGGGGGGGGCACTGAAGCTTTCTTT	CASSAGGGTEAFF
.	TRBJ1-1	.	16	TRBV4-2	TGTGCCAGCAGCCAAGAGGGAGGGCCCCAGGGGACTGAAGCTTTCTTT	CASSQEGGPQGTEAFF
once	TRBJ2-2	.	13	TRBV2	TGTGCCAGCAGCCTCAAGAACACCGGGGAGCTGTTTTTT	CASSLKNTGELFF
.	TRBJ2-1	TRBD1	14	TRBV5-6	TGTGCCAGCAGCGGACAGGGTTTCTACAATGAGCAGTTCTTC	CASSGQGFYNEQFF
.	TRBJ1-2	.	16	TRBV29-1	TGCAGCGTTGTAAGTGGCGGGCAGGGCGATAACTATGGCTACACCTTC	CSVVSGGQGDNYGYTF
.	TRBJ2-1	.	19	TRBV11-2	TGTGCCAGCAGCCCCCCTCCGATTTTGTTGGACGCCCGAAACAATGAGCAGTTCTTC	CASSPPPILLDARNNEQFF
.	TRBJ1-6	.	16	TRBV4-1	TGCGCCAGCAGCCATGGCCCACAATCCTATAATTCACCCCTCCACTTT	CASSHGPQSYNSPLHF
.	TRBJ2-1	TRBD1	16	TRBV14	TGTGCCAGCAGCCGGACCGGACAGGGGGCGTTTAATGAGCAGCTCTTC	CASSRTGQGAFNEQLF
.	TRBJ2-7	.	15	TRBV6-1	TGTGCCAGCAGTCCCGGGACGTTTCTCTCCTACGAGCAGTACTTC	CASSPGTFLSYEQYF
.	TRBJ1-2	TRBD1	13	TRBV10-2	TGCGCCAGCAGTGAATTTCAGGGGGGGGGCTACACCTTC	CASSEFQGGGYTF
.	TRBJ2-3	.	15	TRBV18	TGTGCCAGCTCACCACTCCAGGGTGTTCAAGATACGCAGTATTTT	CASSPLQGVQDTQYF
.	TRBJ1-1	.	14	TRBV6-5	TGTGCCAGCAGTTCAACGGGCCCAAACACTGAAGCTTTCTTT	CASSSTGPNTEAFF
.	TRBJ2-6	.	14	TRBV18	TGTGCCAGCTCACCACCCGCTGGGGCCAACGTCCTGACTTTC	CASSPPAGANVLTF
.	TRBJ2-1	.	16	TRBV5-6	TGTGCCAGCAGCTTCAGGGTCCTGGCGTCCTACAATGAGCAGTTCTTC	CASSFRVLASYNEQFF
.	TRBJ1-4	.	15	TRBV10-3	TGTGCCATCAGTGAGTCGACGGGGGTTGGGGAAAAACTGTTTTTT	CAISESTGVGEKLFF
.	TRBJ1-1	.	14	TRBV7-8	.	CASSFLAVNTEAFF
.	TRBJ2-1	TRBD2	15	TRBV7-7	TGTGCTAGCAGCCCGAGCGGGGGGGCATTGCATGAGCAGTTCTTC	CASSPSGGALHEQFF
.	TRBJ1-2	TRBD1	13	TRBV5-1	TGCGCCGGGATCACAGGGGGAGGATATGGCTACACCTTC	CAGITGGGYGYTF
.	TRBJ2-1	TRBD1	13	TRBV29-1	TGCAGCGTTGCCCCGGGACAGGGTTATGGGCAGTTCTTC	CSVAPGQGYGQFF
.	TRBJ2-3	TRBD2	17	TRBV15	TGTGCCACCAGCAGAGGTACGGGACTAGCGGGCTCAGATACGCAGTATTTT	CATSRGTGLAGSDTQYF
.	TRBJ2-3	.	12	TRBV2	TGTGCCAGCTCCGGGAGCACAGATACGCAGTATTTT	CASSGSTDTQYF
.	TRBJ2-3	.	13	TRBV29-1	TGCAGCACCAAGGGGGTCAGCACAGATACGCAGTATTTT	CSTKGVSTDTQYF
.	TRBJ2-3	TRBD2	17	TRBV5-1	TGCGCCAGCAGCTCCCCCCTACGTAGCGGGAGCCAAGATACGCAGTATTTT	CASSSPLRSGSQDTQYF
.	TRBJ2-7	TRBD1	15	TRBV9	TGTGCCAGCAGCGTAGGCAGGGGGCAGGGGCTCGAGCAGTACTTC	CASSVGRGQGLEQYF
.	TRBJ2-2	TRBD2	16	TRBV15	TGTGCCACCAGCAGGGCGGGTAGCGGGAGTGCCGGGGAGCTGTTTTTT	CATSRAGSGSAGELFF
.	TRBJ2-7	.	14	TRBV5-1	TGCGCCAGCAGCCTGGTAACAGGGTCCTACGAGCAGTACTTC	CASSLVTGSYEQYF
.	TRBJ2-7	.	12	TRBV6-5	TGTGCCAGCAGTAAGGACACTTACGAGCAGTACTTC	CASSKDTYEQYF
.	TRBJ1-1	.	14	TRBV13	TGTGCCAGCAGCGAAAATGGGGGCATCACTGAAGCTTTCTTT	CASSENGGITEAFF
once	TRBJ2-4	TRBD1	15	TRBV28	TGTGCCAGCAGCTCAGGGGGCATCGCAGAAAACATTCAGTACTTC	CASSSGGIAENIQYF
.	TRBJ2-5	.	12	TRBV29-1	TGCAGCGTTGTGGGGGCAAGGGGGGCCCAGTACTTC	CSVVGARGAQYF
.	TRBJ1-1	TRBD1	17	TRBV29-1	TGCAGCGGTTTAAACCGGGACAGGGGGAATAGGATCACTGAAGCTTTCTTT	CSGLNRDRGNRITEAFF
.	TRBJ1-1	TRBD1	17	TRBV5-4	TGTGCCAGCAGCTTGGTAGGACAGGGACAAATGAACACTGAAGCTTTCTTT	CASSLVGQGQMNTEAFF
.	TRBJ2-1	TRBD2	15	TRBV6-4	TGTGCCAGCAGTGACTCTAGCGGGGGTAGGAATGAGCAGTTCTTC	CASSDSSGGRNEQFF
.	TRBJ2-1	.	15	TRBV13	TGTGCCAGCAGCCCCACAGGGAGCTCCTACAATGAGCAGTTCTTC	CASSPTGSSYNEQFF
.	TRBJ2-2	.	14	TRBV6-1	TGTGCCAGCAGTGCCCTTACGGTGACCGGGGAGCTGTTTTTT	CASSALTVTGELFF
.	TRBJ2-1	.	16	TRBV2	TGTGCCAGCACCCTGTCTCTGGGGGCCGGCTACAATGAGCAGTTCTTC	CASTLSLGAGYNEQFF
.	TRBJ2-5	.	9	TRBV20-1	TGCAGTGCCTCCGAGACCCAGTACTTC	CSASETQYF
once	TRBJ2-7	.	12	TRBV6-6	TGTGCCAGCAGTGACAACAGGGACGAGCAGTACTTC	CASSDNRDEQYF
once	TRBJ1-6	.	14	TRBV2	TGTGCCACCACGGGTTACGACAGAAATTCACCCCTCCACTTT	CATTGYDRNSPLHF
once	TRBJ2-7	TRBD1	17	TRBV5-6	TGTGCCAGCAGCTTGGCCTTGGGACAGGGATGGTACGACGAGCAGTACTTC	CASSLALGQGWYDEQYF
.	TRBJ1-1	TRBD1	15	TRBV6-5	TGTGCCAGCAGTCTTTCGACAGGGAGGAACACTGAAGCTTTCTTT	CASSLSTGRNTEAFF
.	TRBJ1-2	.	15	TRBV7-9	TGTGCCAGCAGCTTAGGCGGGATTTCTAACTATGGCTACACCTTC	CASSLGGISNYGYTF
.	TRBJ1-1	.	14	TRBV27	TGTGCCAGCGCCATGGGGGGGGATTCTAATGAAGCTTTCTTT	CASAMGGDSNEAFF
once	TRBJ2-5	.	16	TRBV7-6	TGTGCCAGCAGCTTTTCCTACTTGACAGCCCAAGAGACCCAGTACTTC	CASSFSYLTAQETQYF
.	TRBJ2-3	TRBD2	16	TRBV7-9	TGTGCCAGCAGCTTACGGGCTAGCGGGAGCACAGATACGCAGTATTTT	CASSLRASGSTDTQYF
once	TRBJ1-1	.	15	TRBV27	TGTGCCAGCAGTTATCTGGGGTCAATGAACACTGAAGCTTTCTTT	CASSYLGSMNTEAFF
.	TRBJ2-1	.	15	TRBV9	TGTGCCAGCAGCGGGGCCCCCTTGGCGAGCAATGAGCAGTTCTTC	CASSGAPLASNEQFF
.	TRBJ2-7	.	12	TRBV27	TGTGCCAGCAGTTCGGGACGCTACGAGCAGTACTTC	CASSSGRYEQYF